This record looks at one TCR beta chain sequence and its context. Antigen: not known. CDR3 length: 14 amino acids. Germline V gene lookup returns CDR1 MGHRA and CDR2 YSYEKL. V lost 4 bases and J lost 8; bases outside the gene matches: 4. These data are taken from a study of cytomegalovirus exposure and HLA in healthy donors. Study results and limitations: Indistinguishable V segments, including TRBV6-2 and TRBV6-3, were excluded. HLA alleles showed associations with 15,000 to 20,000 TCR beta sequences in a later analysis, at a 0.05 false discovery rate.

The PCR was carried out with 60 Vbeta primers and 13 Jbeta primers. In the original workflow: Counted up in a later analysis, unique TCR beta chains came to about 80 million, with around 11 million shared. Profiling relied on immunoSEQ multiplex PCR, and the TCRdb table lists in-frame clones only, not all of them. V and J calls and clone size are those listed in that table; D and trimming were worked out from the DNA. The data hold 140,000 to 150,000 clones, with 82% observed a single time. This TCR came from a woman aged 60-75 years in good health and CMV-seropositive. The chain recombines TRBV4-1 with TRBJ2-2; 10 bases are shared with TRBD1. The sample taken for sequencing was PBMCs. The CDR3 loop reads CASSRWTGGGELFF. CDR3 nucleotide sequence: TGCGCCAGCAGCCGCTGGACAGGGGGTGGGGAGCTGTTTTTT.